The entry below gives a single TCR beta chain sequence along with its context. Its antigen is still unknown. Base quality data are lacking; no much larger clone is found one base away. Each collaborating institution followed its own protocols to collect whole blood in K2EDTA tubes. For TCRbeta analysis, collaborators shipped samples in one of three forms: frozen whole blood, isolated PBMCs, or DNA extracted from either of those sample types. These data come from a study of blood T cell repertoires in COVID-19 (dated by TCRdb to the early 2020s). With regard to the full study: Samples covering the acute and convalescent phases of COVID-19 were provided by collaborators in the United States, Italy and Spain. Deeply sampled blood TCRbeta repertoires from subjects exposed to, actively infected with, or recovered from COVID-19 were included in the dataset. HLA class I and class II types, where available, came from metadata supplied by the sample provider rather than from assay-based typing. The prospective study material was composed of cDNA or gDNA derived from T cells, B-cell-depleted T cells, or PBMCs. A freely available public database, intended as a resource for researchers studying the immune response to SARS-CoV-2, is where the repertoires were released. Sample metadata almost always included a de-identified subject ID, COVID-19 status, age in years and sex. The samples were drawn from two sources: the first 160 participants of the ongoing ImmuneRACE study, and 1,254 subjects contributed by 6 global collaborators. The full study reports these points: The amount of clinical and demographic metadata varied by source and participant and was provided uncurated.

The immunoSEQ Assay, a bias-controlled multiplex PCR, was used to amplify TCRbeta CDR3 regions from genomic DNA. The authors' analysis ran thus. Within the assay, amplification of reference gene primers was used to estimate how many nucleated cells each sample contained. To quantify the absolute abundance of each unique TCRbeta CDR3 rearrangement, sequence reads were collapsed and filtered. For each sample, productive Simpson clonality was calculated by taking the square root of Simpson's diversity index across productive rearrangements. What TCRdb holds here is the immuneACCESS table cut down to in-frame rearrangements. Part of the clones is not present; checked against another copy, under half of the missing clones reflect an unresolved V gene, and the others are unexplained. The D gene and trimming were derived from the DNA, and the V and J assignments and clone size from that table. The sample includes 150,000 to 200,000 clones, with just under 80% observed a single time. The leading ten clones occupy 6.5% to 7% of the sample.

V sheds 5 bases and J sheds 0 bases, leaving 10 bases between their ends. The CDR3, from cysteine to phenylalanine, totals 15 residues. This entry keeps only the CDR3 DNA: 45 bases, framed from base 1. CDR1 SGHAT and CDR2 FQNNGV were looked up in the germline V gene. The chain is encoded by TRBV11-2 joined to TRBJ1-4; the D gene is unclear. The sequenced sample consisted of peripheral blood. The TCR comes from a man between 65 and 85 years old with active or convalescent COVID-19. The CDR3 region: CASSRGSSTNEKLFF. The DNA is TGTGCCAGCAGCCGCGGGTCTTCAACTAATGAAAAACTGTTTTTT.